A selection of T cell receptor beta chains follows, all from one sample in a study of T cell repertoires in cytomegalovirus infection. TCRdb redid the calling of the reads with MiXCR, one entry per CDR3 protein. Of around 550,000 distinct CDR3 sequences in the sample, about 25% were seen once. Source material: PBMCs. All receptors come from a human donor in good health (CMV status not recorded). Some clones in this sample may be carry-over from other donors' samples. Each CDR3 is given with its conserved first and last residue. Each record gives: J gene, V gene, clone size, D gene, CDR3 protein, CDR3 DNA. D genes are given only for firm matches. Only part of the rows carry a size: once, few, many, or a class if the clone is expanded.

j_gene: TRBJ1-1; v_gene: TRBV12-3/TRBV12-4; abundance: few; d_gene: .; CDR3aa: CASTKSERSEAFF; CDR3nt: TGTGCCAGCACCAAGAGTGAGAGGTCTGAAGCTTTCTTT
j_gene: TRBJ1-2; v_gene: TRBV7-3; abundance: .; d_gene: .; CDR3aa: CASSPQGTLNYGYTF; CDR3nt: TGTGCCAGCAGCCCACAAGGGACCTTGAACTATGGCTACACCTTC
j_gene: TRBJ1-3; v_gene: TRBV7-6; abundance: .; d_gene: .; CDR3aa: CASSLETGTRAERNTIYF; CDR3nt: TGTGCCAGCAGCTTAGAAACCGGGACACGGGCCGAGAGAAACACCATATATTTT
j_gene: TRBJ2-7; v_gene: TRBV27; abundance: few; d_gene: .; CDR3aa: CASSPTGLLNEQYF; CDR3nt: TGTGCCAGCAGTCCGACGGGACTCCTGAACGAGCAGTACTTC
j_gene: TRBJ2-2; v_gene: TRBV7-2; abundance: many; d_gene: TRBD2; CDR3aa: CASSLTSGRLWTGELFF; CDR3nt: TGTGCCAGCAGCTTAACTAGCGGGAGGCTTTGGACCGGGGAGCTGTTTTTT
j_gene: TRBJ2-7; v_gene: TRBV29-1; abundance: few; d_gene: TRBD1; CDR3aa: CSVVVGQGIHEQYF; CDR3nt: TGCAGCGTTGTCGTCGGACAGGGTATCCACGAGCAGTACTTC
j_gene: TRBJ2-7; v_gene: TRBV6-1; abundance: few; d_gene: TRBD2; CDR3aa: CASTTTRAGGYEQYF; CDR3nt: TGTGCCAGCACCACCACCCGGGCGGGAGGCTACGAGCAGTACTTC
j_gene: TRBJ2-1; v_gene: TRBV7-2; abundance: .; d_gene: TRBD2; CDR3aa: CASSSEPSGRLGGNEQFF; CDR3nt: TGTGCCAGCAGCTCTGAACCTAGCGGGAGACTAGGAGGGAATGAGCAGTTCTTC
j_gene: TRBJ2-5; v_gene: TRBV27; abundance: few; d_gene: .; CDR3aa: CASSSSGPPETQYF; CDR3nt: .
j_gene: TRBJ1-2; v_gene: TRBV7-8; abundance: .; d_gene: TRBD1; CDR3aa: CASSQLRTGRGGYTF; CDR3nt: TGTGCCAGCAGCCAGCTCCGGACAGGACGAGGAGGCTACACCTTC
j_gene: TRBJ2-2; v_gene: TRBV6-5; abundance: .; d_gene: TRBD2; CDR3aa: CASSYSFLAADANTGELFF; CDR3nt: TGTGCCAGCAGTTACTCTTTCCTAGCGGCAGACGCGAACACCGGGGAGCTGTTTTTT
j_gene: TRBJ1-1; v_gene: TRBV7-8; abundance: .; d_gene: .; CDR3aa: CASSPLPGQGNGTEAFF; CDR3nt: TGTGCCAGCAGCCCCTTGCCGGGACAAGGGAATGGCACTGAAGCTTTCTTT
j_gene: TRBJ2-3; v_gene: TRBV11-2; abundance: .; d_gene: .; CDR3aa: CASSLSVTEHTQYF; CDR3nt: TGTGCCAGCAGCTTGAGTGTTACAGAGCACACGCAGTATTTT
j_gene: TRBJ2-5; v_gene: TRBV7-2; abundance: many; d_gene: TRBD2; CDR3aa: CASSPRASGPQETQYF; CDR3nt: TGTGCCAGCAGCCCTCGGGCTAGCGGGCCCCAAGAGACCCAGTACTTC
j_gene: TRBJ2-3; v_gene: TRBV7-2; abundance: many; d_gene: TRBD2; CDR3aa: CASRQWGGGNTDTQYF; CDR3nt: TGTGCCAGCAGACAGTGGGGGGGAGGGAACACAGATACGCAGTATTTT
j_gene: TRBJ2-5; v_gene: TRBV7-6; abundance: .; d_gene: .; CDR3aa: CASSLARRETQYF; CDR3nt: TGTGCCAGCAGCTTGGCTAGGAGGGAGACCCAGTACTTC
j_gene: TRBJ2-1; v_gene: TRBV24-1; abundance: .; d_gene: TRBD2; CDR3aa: CATSDGGGLAGNEQFF; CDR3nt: TGTGCCACCAGTGATGGAGGGGGACTAGCGGGGAATGAGCAGTTCTTC
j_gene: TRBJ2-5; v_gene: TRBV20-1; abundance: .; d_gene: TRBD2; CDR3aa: CSAVLALKETQYF; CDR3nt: TGCAGTGCTGTACTAGCGTTGAAAGAGACCCAGTACTTC
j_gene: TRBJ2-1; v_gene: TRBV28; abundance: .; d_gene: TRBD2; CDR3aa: CASGRAIIDEQFF; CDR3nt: TGTGCCAGCGGGAGGGCCATTATAGATGAGCAGTTCTTC
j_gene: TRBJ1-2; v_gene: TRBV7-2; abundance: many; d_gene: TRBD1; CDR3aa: CASSFQGATYGYTF; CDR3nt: TGTGCCAGCAGCTTTCAGGGGGCGACCTATGGCTACACCTTC